This entry concerns a single T cell receptor beta chain. At one end, the junction sequence differs from germline, possibly due to a read error. Germline V lookup: CDR1 SGHNT, CDR2 YENEEA. The CDR3 length is 15 residues. Enrollees, about 18 to 89 years old, lived in roughly 24 US areas. Clinical histories supplied by participants themselves formed the basis of cohort assignment. This entry is derived from a study of blood T cell repertoires in COVID-19. Background on the study: The samples span acute and convalescent COVID-19 from the United States, Italy and Spain.

The repertoire was sequenced with immunoSEQ multiplex PCR; TCRdb's copy has only in-frame clones and lacks some. Here the sample spans hundreds of thousands of clones, around 90% being singletons. Sequencing was done on a sample of PBMCs or T cells enriched from blood (not recorded which). The clonotype was recovered from a woman between 18 and 30 years old with acute COVID-19. The chain has TRBV11-3 and TRBJ2-5, with 8 positions matching TRBD1. The CDR3 sequence: CASSLGQGYQETQYF. Here the CDR3 DNA reads TGTGCCAGCAGTTTAGGACAGGGCTACCAAGAGACCCAGTACTTC.